Following are 3 T cell receptor beta chains from one sample sequenced in a study of T cells after somatic rescue of genetic block. TCRdb's copy holds only in-frame clones and misses some; the assay was immunoSEQ multiplex PCR. The sample has some 68,000 clones; just over 90% are singletons. The source material was peripheral blood mononuclear cells (PBMCs). The receptor source for this set is a man younger than 40.

V gene TRBV2 combines with J gene TRBJ1-5; D call uncertain. Trimming took off 3 bases at V and 5 bases at J, with 8 bases between the two ends. CDR3 length equals 13 residues. Per germline, CDR1 SNHLY and CDR2 FYNNEI. CDR3: CASSDSLDQPQHF. The CDR3 DNA sequence: TGTGCCAGCAGTGACAGCTTGGATCAGCCCCAGCATTTT.

J is TRBJ2-1 and V is TRBV5-8; D is uncertain. Germline V gene lookup returns CDR1 SGHTS and CDR2 YDEGEE. V lost 5 bases and J lost 6, with 9 bases in between. There are 12 residues in the CDR3. The DNA for the CDR3 is TGTGCCAGCAGGGCCGACTTCAATGAGCAGTTCTTC. Protein sequence: CASRADFNEQFF. Full variable domain (outside the CDR3, taken from reference TRBV5-8 and TRBJ2-1): EAGVTQSPTHLIKTRGQQATLRCSPISGHTSVYWYQQALGLGLQFLLWYDEGEERNRGNFPPRFSGRQFPNYSSELNVNALELEDSALYLCASRADFNEQFFGPGTRLTVL.

The rearrangement uses TRBV7-2 and TRBJ2-3, with TRBD1 identical over 9 bases. The V gene's germline CDR1 is SGHTA and CDR2 FQGNSA. The CDR3 loop spans 14 amino acids. V was pared by 6 bases and J by 3 bases, with 4 bases of the junction left unmatched. CDR3: CASSYGTGTDTQYF. CDR3 coding DNA: TGTGCCAGCAGTTACGGGACAGGGACAGATACGCAGTATTTT.